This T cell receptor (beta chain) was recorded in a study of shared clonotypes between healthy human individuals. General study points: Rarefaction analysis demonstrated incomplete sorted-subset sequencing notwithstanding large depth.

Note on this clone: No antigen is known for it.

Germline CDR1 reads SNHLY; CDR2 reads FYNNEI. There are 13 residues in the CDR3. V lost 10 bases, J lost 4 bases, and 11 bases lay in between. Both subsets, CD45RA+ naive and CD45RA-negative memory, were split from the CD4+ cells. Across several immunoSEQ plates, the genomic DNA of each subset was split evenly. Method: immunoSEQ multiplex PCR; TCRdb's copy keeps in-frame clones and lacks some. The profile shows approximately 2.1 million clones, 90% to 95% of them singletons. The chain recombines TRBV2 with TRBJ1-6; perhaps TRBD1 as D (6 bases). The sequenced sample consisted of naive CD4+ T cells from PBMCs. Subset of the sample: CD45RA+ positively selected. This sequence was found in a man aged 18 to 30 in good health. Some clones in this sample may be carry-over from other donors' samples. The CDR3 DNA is TGTGCCAACTCGGACAGTTATAATTCACCCCTCCACTTT. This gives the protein CANSDSYNSPLHF. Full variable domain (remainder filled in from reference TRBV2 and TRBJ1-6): EPEVTQTPSHQVTQMGQEVILRCVPISNHLYFYWYRQILGQKVEFLVSFYNNEISEKSEIFDDQFSVERPDGSNFTLKIRSTKLEDSAMYFCANSDSYNSPLHFGNGTRLTVT.